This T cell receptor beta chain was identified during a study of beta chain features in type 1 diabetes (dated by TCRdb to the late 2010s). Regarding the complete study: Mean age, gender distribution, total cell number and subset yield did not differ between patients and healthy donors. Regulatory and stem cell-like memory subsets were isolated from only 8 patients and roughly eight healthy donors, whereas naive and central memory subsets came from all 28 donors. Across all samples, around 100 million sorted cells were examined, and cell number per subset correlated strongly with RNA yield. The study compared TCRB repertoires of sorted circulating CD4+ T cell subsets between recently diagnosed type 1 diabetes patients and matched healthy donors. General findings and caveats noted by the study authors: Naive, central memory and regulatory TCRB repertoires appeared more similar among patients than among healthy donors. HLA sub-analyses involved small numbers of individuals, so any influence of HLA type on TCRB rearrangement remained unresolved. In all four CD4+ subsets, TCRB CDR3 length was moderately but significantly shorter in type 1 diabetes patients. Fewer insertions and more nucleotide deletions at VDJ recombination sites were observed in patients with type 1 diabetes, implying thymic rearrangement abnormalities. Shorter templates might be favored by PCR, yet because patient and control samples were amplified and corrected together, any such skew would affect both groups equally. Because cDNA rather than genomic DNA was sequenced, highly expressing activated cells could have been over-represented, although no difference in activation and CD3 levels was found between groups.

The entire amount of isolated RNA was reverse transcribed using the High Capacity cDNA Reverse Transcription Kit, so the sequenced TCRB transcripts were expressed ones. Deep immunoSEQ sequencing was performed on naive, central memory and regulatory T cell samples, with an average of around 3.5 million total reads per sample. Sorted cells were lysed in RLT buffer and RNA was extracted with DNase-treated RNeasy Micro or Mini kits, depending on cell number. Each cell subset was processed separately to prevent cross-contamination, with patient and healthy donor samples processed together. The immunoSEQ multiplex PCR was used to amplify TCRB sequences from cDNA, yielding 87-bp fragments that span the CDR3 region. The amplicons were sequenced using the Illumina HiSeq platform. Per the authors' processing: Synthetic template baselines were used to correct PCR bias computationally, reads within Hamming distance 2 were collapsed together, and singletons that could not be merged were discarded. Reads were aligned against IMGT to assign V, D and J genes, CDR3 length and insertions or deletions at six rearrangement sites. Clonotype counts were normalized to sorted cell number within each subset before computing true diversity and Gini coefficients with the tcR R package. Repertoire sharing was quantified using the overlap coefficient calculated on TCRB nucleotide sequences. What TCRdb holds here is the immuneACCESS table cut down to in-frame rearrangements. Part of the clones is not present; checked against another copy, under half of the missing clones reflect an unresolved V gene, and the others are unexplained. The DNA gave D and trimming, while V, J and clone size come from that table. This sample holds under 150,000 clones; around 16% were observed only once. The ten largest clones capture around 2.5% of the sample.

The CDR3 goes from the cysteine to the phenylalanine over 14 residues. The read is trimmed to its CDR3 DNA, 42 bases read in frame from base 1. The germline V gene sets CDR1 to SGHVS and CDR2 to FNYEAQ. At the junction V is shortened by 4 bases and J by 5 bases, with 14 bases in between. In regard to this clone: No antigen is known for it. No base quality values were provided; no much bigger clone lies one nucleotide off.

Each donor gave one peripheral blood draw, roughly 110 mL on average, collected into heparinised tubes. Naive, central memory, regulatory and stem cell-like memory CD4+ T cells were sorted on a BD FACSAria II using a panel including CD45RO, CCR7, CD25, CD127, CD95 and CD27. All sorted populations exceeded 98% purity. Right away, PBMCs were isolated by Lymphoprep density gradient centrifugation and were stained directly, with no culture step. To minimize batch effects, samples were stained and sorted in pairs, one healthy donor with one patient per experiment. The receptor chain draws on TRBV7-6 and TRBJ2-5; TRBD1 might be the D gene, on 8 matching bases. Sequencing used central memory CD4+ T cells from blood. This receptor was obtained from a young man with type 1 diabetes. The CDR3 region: CASSSSQGGETQYF. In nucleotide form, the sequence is TGTGCCAGCAGCTCTTCACAGGGGGGGGAGACCCAGTACTTC. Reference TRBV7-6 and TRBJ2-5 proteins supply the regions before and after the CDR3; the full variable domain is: GAGVSQSPRYKVTKRGQDVALRCDPISGHVSLYWYRQALGQGPEFLTYFNYEAQQDKSGLPNDRFSAERPEGSISTLTIQRTEQRDSAMYRCASSSSQGGETQYFGPGTRLLVL.